This T cell receptor beta chain was sequenced during a study of shared clonotypes between healthy human individuals. Study conclusions and caveats: The donor pool, a small one, limited the genetic and exposure-history diversity represented.

Per sorted-subset replicate PCR, input was 150 to 250 ng DNA, representing roughly 28,000 T cell genomes. The protocol was immunoSEQ multiplex PCR, while the TCRdb copy is restricted to in-frame clones and leaves out a portion. The sample lists millions of clones, about 95% occurring once. This clone has just one count. What it binds is not known. CD8 cells classed as naive were CD45RO-negative and positively selected for CCR7, excluding terminally differentiated effector memory CD45RA+ cells. CDR1 and CDR2 from the germline V gene are MGHRA and YSYEKL. The CDR3 is 15 residues long. The ends were cut back, 4 bases at V and 2 bases at J, with 14 bases in the middle.

The sequenced sample was naive CD8+ T cells sorted from blood. The rearrangement uses TRBV4-1 and TRBJ1-2; maybe TRBD1 (6 bases). The sequence derives from a man in his late teens or twenties in good health. The CDR3 reads CASSPDQGTNYGYTF. The CDR3, as DNA: TGCGCCAGCAGCCCCGATCAGGGGACCAACTATGGCTACACCTTC.